This note documents a single T cell receptor beta chain sequence. A read error may account for a junction end that differs from germline. This record belongs to a study of tumor-infiltrating lymphocytes in primary liver carcinoma. With a constant-region primer, TCR beta cDNA was made from approximately 500 ng of total RNA. Generation of the TCR beta libraries relied on three nested multiplex PCR rounds using slightly modified ARM-PCR. Both of the initial two PCR rounds ran for nine to eleven cycles and employed TRBV1-TRBV30 forward primers alongside a C-beta reverse primer. Each CDR3 protein gets one entry after TCRdb re-called the multiplex PCR reads with MiXCR. Of about 23,000 distinct CDR3 sequences in the sample, approximately 71% are singletons; the top ten hold more than 30%. There are 14 residues in the CDR3. The germline V gene has CDR1 SNHLY and CDR2 FYNNEI. Co-extracting RNA and DNA was done with roughly 17-32 mg of unsorted bulk tissue as input.

This TCR was recovered from a woman in her 30s with primary liver carcinoma and hepatitis B virus infection. This rearrangement joins TRBV2 to TRBJ2-1; D is ambiguous. What was sequenced was liver tumor tissue from sampling region 5. Subset defined: tumor region T5, tumor centre. The CDR3 DNA reads as TGTGCAAGCAAACAAGAATCAAATTACAATGAGCAGTTCTTC. It codes for CASKQESNYNEQFF.